Shown below are 21 T cell receptor beta chains from a single sample sequenced in a study of blood T cell repertoires in COVID-19. Clones were sequenced by immunoSEQ multiplex PCR, and TCRdb holds only the in-frame ones, with some missing. The table shows roughly 50,000 clones, with 91% occurring only once. Material for sequencing was peripheral blood. All receptors derive from a woman between 55 and 75 years old with active or convalescent COVID-19.

J is TRBJ1-5 and V is TRBV6-5; TRBD1 agrees at 12 bases. Germline V gene data show CDR1 as MNHEY and CDR2 as SVGAGI. The CDR3 is made up of 13 amino acids. With 10 bases clipped from V and 6 bases from J, the junction kept 4 bases outside the gene matches. Here the CDR3 reads CATGTGGSQPQHF. In DNA, the CDR3 is TGTGCCACCGGGACAGGGGGCAGTCAGCCCCAGCATTTT.

This clone was picked up one time. The chain carries TRBV24-1 and TRBJ2-1; 11 bases are shared with TRBD1. This CDR3 has 16 amino acids. Germline V gene lookup returns CDR1 KGHDR and CDR2 SFDVKD. With 7 bases clipped from V and 0 bases from J, the junction kept 4 bases outside the gene matches. The CDR3 sequence is CATSSGQGDSYNEQFF. CDR3 coding DNA: TGTGCCACCAGCTCGGGACAGGGGGACTCCTACAATGAGCAGTTCTTC.

The chain carries TRBV24-1 and TRBJ2-5, with TRBD2 matching 15 bases. The germline gives CDR1 KGHDR, CDR2 SFDVKD. The CDR3 spans 17 residues. V gave up 3 bases and J gave up 5 bases; unmatched junction bases: 6. CDR3 residues: CATSDRTSGRVRETQYF. CDR3 bases: TGTGCCACCAGTGATAGGACTAGCGGGAGGGTTAGGGAGACCCAGTACTTC.

The chain recombines TRBV5-4 with TRBJ2-3, with TRBD1 identical over 10 bases. V gave up 4 bases and J gave up 4 bases; unmatched junction bases: 12. The germline V gene encodes CDR1 SGHNT and CDR2 YYREEE (reference sequence). The CDR3 covers 17 residues. The chain's CDR3 is CASSPRPGTGDADTQYF. For the CDR3, the DNA is TGTGCCAGCAGCCCTCGACCCGGGACAGGGGATGCAGATACGCAGTATTTT.

V is TRBV5-4 and J is TRBJ2-7; TRBD1 agrees at 7 bases. Germline V gene data show CDR1 as SGHNT and CDR2 as YYREEE (reference sequence). The CDR3 extends over 14 amino acids. The V segment lost 4 bases and the J segment 8 bases; nucleotides outside the gene matches: 12. The chain's CDR3 is CASSEDRIDLKQYF. Written as DNA, the CDR3 is TGTGCCAGCAGCGAGGACAGGATTGACCTCAAGCAGTACTTC.

This clone is a singleton in its sample. The chain is built from TRBV24-1 and TRBJ2-1; 8 nucleotides agree with TRBD1. The length of the CDR3 is 17 residues. Germline lookup yields CDR1 KGHDR and CDR2 SFDVKD. Unmatched junction bases numbered 11, after V lost 1 base and J lost 7 bases. CDR3 amino acids: CATSDLSGRGLGNEQFF. In nucleotides, the CDR3 is TGTGCCACCAGTGATTTAAGTGGCAGGGGGCTCGGGAATGAGCAGTTCTTC.

This chain joins TRBV13 and TRBJ2-7; D gene uncertain. Trimming cost V 3 bases and J 2 bases, with 5 bases left between them. Germline assignment: CDR1 PRHDT and CDR2 FYEKMQ (reference sequence). There are 12 residues in the CDR3. CDR3 residues: CASSFEAYEQYF. The CDR3 DNA reads TGTGCCAGCAGCTTTGAGGCCTACGAGCAGTACTTC.

The J gene is TRBJ2-7, the V gene TRBV2; the D gene is possibly TRBD1 (5 bases). The CDR3 has 15 amino acids. Germline values: CDR1 SNHLY, CDR2 FYNNEI. With 3 bases removed from V and 2 bases from J, the gap between germline ends came to 14 bases. The CDR3 here is CASSDLVDRPYEQYF. The CDR3 DNA is TGTGCCAGCAGTGATTTGGTCGACAGACCCTACGAGCAGTACTTC. The full variable domain, in which reference TRBV2 and TRBJ2-7 provide the parts outside the CDR3, is EPEVTQTPSHQVTQMGQEVILRCVPISNHLYFYWYRQILGQKVEFLVSFYNNEISEKSEIFDDQFSVERPDGSNFTLKIRSTKLEDSAMYFCASSDLVDRPYEQYFGPGTRLTVT.

The chain is built from TRBV18 and TRBJ2-6; TRBD2 is a possible D gene (5 bases). CDR3 size: 17 residues. Between the trimmed V and J ends, which lost 3 bases and 2 bases, there was a span of 14 bases. In germline, CDR1 is KGHSH, CDR2 LQKENI. DNA of the CDR3: TGTGCCAGCTCACCTCCTCGGAGGCCAGCTGGGGCCAACGTCCTGACTTTC. Translated: CASSPPRRPAGANVLTF.

The gene calls are TRBV2 and TRBJ2-1, with TRBD2 as a possible D gene (6 bases). The CDR3 length is 14 residues. Germline CDR1 reads SNHLY; CDR2 reads FYNNEI. The V and J ends lost 2 bases and 6 bases respectively, with 11 bases between them. CDR3 DNA sequence: TGTGCCAGCAGTGAAAGCTCCGGGGGCAATGAGCAGTTCTTC. This encodes CASSESSGGNEQFF.

This clone was detected only a few times. The V and J genes are TRBV28 and TRBJ1-2; TRBD1 matches 8 bases. Germline trimming cut 6 bases from V and 5 bases from J; bases unmatched to any gene: 2. The CDR3 extends over 12 amino acids. Germline V lookup: CDR1 MDHEN, CDR2 SYDVKM. The CDR3 coding sequence is TGTGCCAGCAGCCGACAGGGGTATGGCTACACCTTC. Translation gives CASSRQGYGYTF.

This chain links TRBV30 with TRBJ1-1; no definite D call. Germline CDR1 and CDR2: GTSNPN and SVGIG (reference sequence). The CDR3 loop spans 13 amino acids. V shed 4 bases and J shed 1 base, with 10 bases lying between them. CDR3 DNA: TGTGCCTGGACCCGACTTGAGAACACTGAAGCTTTCTTT. It codes for CAWTRLENTEAFF.

The V call is TRBV2, the J call TRBJ2-1, with D maybe TRBD2 (6 bases). Germline V gives CDR1 SNHLY, CDR2 FYNNEI. Trimming stripped 6 bases from V and 7 bases from J, with 13 bases between. The CDR3 extends over 13 amino acids. Written as DNA, the CDR3 is TGTGCCAGCAGGCTGGGACTTTGGAATGAGCAGTTCTTC. This sequence encodes CASRLGLWNEQFF.

The chain recombines TRBV28 with TRBJ1-5, with D maybe TRBD1 (5 bases). From germline, CDR1 is MDHEN and CDR2 SYDVKM. The CDR3 consists of 13 residues. Trimming took off 3 bases at V and 10 bases at J, with 13 bases between the two ends. The CDR3 here is CASSFPFQGPQHF. The CDR3 DNA follows: TGTGCCAGCAGTTTCCCCTTCCAGGGACCCCAGCATTTT. The full variable domain, with the rest looked up from reference TRBV28 and TRBJ1-5, is DVKVTQSSRYLVKRTGEKVFLECVQDMDHENMFWYRQDPGLGLRLIYFSYDVKMKEKGDIPEGYSVSREKKERFSLILESASTNQTSMYLCASSFPFQGPQHFGDGTRLSIL.

This clone occurred a few times. V gene TRBV3-1 (or the pseudogene TRBV3-2) combines with J gene TRBJ1-6, with D perhaps TRBD1 (5 bases). The ends were cut back, 4 bases at V and 6 bases at J, with 10 bases in the middle. The CDR3 consists of 14 residues. Germline CDR1 LGHDT, CDR2 YNNKEL (reference sequence). This CDR3 reads CASSPGTVNSPLHF. CDR3 DNA: TGTGCCAGCAGCCCTGGGACTGTTAATTCACCCCTCCACTTT.

This rearrangement joins TRBV28 to TRBJ2-2, with TRBD2 matching over 7 bases. Trimming took 0 bases from V and 5 from J; bases not matched to a gene: 3. Per germline, CDR1 MDHEN and CDR2 SYDVKM. This CDR3 comprises 15 residues. DNA for the CDR3: TGTGCCAGCAGTTTATGGGCGGGAGCTACCGGGGAGCTGTTTTTT. Amino acid sequence: CASSLWAGATGELFF.

The V gene is TRBV4-1, the J gene TRBJ2-1; 9 positions agree with TRBD2. Germline CDR1 MGHRA, CDR2 YSYEKL. This CDR3 comprises 19 residues. V was pared by 0 bases and J by 0 bases, with 9 bases of the junction left unmatched. This chain's CDR3 is CASSQEWGLAASSYNEQFF. The CDR3 region has the DNA TGCGCCAGCAGCCAAGAATGGGGACTAGCTGCTAGCTCCTACAATGAGCAGTTCTTC.

This clone was counted a single time. This chain joins TRBV5-4 and TRBJ1-2, with 8 bases aligning to TRBD1. CDR3 length: 15 residues. The germline V gene has CDR1 SGHNT and CDR2 YYREEE (reference sequence). The J segment lost 4 bases and the V segment lost 0 bases, leaving 5 bases of the junction unmatched. CDR3 sequence (DNA): TGTGCCAGCAGCTTGGGGGGACAGGACCGCTATGGCTACACCTTC. It yields the protein CASSLGGQDRYGYTF.

The gene calls are TRBV30 and TRBJ1-2; weak D call: TRBD1 (6 bases). Germline CDR1 is GTSNPN and CDR2 is SVGIG (reference sequence). V gave up 2 bases and J gave up 6 bases, with 13 bases separating them. The CDR3 runs 13 residues. The CDR3 nucleotides are TGTGCCTGGAGTATTCGGACAGTACATGGCTACACCTTC. It is translated as CAWSIRTVHGYTF.

The chain joins TRBV30 to TRBJ1-3; 12 bases map to TRBD1. Germline loops: CDR1 GTSNPN, CDR2 SVGIG (reference sequence). CDR3 length: 18 residues. The trim removed 4 bases at V and 5 bases at J, leaving 15 bases unmatched. The CDR3 region has the DNA TGTGCCTGGAAAACCAGGGACAGGGGGCAAGGGAAAAGAAACACCATATATTTT. Amino acid sequence: CAWKTRDRGQGKRNTIYF.

This clone appeared a single time. This chain links TRBV28 with TRBJ2-1; TRBD2 is a possible D gene (6 bases). CDR3 length: 14 amino acids. The V gene lost 6 bases and the J gene lost 4 bases, with 13 bases spanning the gap. Germline loops: CDR1 MDHEN, CDR2 SYDVKM. CDR3 sequence: CASSRTGDYNEQFF. DNA for the CDR3: TGTGCCAGCAGCCGGACGGGGGATTACAATGAGCAGTTCTTC.